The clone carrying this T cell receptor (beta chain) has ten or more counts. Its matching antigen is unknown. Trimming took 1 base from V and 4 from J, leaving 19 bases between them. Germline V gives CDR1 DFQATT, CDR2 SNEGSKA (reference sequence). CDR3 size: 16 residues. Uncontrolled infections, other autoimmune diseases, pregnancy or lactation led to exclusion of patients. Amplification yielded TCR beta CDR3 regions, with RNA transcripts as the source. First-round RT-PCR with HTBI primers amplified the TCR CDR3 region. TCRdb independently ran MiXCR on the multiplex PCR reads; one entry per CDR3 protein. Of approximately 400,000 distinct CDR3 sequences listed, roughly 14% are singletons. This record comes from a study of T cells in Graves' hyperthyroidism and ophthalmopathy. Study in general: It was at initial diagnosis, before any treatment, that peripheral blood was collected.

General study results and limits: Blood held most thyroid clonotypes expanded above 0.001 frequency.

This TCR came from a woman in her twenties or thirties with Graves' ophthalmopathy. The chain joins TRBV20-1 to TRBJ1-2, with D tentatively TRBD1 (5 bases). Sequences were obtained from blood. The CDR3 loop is CSARALRGDYIYGYTF. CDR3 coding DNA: TGCAGTGCTAGAGCTCTACGAGGGGATTATATCTATGGCTACACCTTC.